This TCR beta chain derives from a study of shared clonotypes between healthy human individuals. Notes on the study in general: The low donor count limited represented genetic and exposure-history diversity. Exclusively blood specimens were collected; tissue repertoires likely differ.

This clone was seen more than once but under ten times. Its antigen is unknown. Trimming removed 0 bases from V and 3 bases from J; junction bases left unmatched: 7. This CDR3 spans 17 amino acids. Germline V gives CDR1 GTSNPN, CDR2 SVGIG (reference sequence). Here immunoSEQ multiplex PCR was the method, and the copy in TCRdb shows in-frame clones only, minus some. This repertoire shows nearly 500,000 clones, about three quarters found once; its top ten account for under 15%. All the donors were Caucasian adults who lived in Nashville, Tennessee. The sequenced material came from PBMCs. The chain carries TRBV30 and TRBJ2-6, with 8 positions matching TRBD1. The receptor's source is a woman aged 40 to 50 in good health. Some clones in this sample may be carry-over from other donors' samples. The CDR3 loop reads CAWSVAGGLGGANVLTF. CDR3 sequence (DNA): TGTGCCTGGAGTGTGGCAGGGGGCTTGGGTGGGGCCAACGTCCTGACTTTC.